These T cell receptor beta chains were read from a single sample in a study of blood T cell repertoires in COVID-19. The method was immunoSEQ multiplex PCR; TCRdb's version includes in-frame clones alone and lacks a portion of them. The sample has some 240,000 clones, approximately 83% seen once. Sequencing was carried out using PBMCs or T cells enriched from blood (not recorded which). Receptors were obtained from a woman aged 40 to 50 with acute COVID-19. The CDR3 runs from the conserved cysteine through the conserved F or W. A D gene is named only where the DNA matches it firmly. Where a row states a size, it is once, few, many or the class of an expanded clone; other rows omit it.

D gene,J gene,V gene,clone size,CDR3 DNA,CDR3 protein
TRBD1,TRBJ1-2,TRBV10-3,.,TGTGCCATCACCTCCGGGACAGGGAACTATGGCTACACCTTC,CAITSGTGNYGYTF
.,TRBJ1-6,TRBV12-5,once,TGTGCTAGTGGAACCGACAGCCGTAATTCACCCCTCCACTTT,CASGTDSRNSPLHF
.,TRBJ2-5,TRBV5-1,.,TGCGCCAGCAGCTTGAACAAAGAGACCCAGTACTTC,CASSLNKETQYF
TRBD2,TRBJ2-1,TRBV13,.,TGTGCCAGCAGCTACAAAACGGGGGGGTTGGATGAGCAGTTCTTC,CASSYKTGGLDEQFF
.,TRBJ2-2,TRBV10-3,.,TGTGCCATCAGTGCAGGGCTACCGAACACCGGGGAGCTGTTTTTT,CAISAGLPNTGELFF
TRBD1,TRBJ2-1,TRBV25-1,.,TGTGCCAGCAGTGAGGGACGACAGGGTCCTGAGCAGTTCTTC,CASSEGRQGPEQFF
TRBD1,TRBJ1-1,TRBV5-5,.,TGTGCCAGCAGCGGGACAGGTATGAACACTGAAGCTTTCTTT,CASSGTGMNTEAFF
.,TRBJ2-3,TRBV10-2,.,TGCGCCAGCAGTGAGCCCGGGGTAGCGGGACAGAAAGATACGCAGTATTTT,CASSEPGVAGQKDTQYF
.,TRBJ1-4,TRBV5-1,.,TGCGCCAGCAGCTTGACCGGGGACAAGTCTGAAAAACTGTTTTTT,CASSLTGDKSEKLFF
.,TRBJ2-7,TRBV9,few,TGTGCCAGCAGCTTCTTCTACGAGCAGTACTTC,CASSFFYEQYF
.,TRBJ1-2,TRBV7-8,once,TGTGCCAGCAGCTTAGGCGGCGGTATTGGCTACACCTTC,CASSLGGGIGYTF
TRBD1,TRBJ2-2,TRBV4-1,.,TGCGCCAGCAGCCAAGATAGTCAGGGGGCGTACATCGGGGAGCTGTTTTTT,CASSQDSQGAYIGELFF
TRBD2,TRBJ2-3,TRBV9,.,TGTGCCAGCAGCGTAGATGCGGGAGCCACAGATACGCAGTATTTT,CASSVDAGATDTQYF
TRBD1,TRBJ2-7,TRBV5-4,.,TGTGCCAGCAGCGTTACGGGCAGGGGGTATTCCTACGAGCAGTACTTC,CASSVTGRGYSYEQYF
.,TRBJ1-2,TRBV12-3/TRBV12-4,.,TGTGCCAGCAGTTTTAGCTTCTATGGCTACACCTTC,CASSFSFYGYTF
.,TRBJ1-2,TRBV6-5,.,TGTGCCAGCAGGGGGAACGGGCCAGCGGGGTGGGGCTACACCTTC,CASRGNGPAGWGYTF
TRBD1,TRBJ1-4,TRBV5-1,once,TGCGCCAGCAGCGGACAGGGGGGTATTGATGAAAAACTGTTTTTT,CASSGQGGIDEKLFF
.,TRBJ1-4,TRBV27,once,TGTGCCAGCAGTTTATCAGGGGGGGTGTTCGAAAAACTGTTTTTT,CASSLSGGVFEKLFF
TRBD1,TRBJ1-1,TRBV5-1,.,TGCGCCAGCAGCAGCACCCTACAGGGGTGGACTGAAGCTTTCTTT,CASSSTLQGWTEAFF
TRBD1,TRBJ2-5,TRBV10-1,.,TGCGCCAGATCCGGGACAGCACTCCAAGAGACCCAGTACTTC,CARSGTALQETQYF
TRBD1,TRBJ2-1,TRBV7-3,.,TGTGCCAGCAGCTGGACAGGGCAATCATACAATGAGCAGTTCTTC,CASSWTGQSYNEQFF
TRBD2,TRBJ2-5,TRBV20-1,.,TGCAGTGCTAGTTTGCTAGCGGGTGGCGAGACCCAGTACTTC,CSASLLAGGETQYF
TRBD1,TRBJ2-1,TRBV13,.,TGTGCCAGCGGCCACCGGGACAGGGGGCTTGAGCAGTTCTTC,CASGHRDRGLEQFF
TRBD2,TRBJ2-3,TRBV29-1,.,TGCAGCGACACCAGTCTAGCGGAGGGTGGCACAGATACGCAGTATTTT,CSDTSLAEGGTDTQYF
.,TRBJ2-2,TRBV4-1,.,TGCGCCAGCAGCCAAGATCCCTCCGGGAGTGAGGGCGGGGAGCTGTTTTTT,CASSQDPSGSEGGELFF
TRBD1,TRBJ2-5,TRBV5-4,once,TGTGCCAGCAGCTTGGGGGGACAGGGATACGGTATCCAAGAGACCCAGTACTTC,CASSLGGQGYGIQETQYF
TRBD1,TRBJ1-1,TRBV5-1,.,TGCGCCAGCAGCGAGTGGACAGGGGAAAGTACTGAAGCTTTCTTT,CASSEWTGESTEAFF
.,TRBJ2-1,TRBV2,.,TGTGCCAGCAAGGGACGGGGGAGCTCCTACAATGAGCAGTTCTTC,CASKGRGSSYNEQFF
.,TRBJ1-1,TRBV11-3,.,TGTGCCAGCAGCTCACGTGACATGGGCACTGAAGCTTTCTTT,CASSSRDMGTEAFF
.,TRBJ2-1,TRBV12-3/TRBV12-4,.,TGTGCCAGCAGCCAAGGGGGCTACAATGAGCAGTTCTTC,CASSQGGYNEQFF
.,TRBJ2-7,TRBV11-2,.,TGTGCCAGCAGCTTAGTTCCCGGTTACGAGCAGTACTTC,CASSLVPGYEQYF
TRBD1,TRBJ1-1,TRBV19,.,TGTGCCAGTAGGCAGACAGGGTACACTGAAGCTTTCTTT,CASRQTGYTEAFF
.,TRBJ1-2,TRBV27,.,TGTGCCAGCAGTTCCCGGGACACCCTTACCCCGAACTATGGCTACACCTTC,CASSSRDTLTPNYGYTF
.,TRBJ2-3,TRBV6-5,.,TGTGCCAGCAGTTACGCACAGGGCCGCACAGATACGCAGTATTTT,CASSYAQGRTDTQYF
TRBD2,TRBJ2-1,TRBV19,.,TGTGCCAGTAGTCCACCACCGGGACTAGTAAACAATGAGCAGTTCTTC,CASSPPPGLVNNEQFF
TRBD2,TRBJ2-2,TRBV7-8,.,TGTGCCAGCAGCTACCCGGGACTAGTGGGAAACACCGGGGAGCTGTTTTTT,CASSYPGLVGNTGELFF
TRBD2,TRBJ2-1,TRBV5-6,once,TGTGCCAGCAGCTTTCGGACTAGCGGGAGGGCTAATGAGCAGTTCTTC,CASSFRTSGRANEQFF
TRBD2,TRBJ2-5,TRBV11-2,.,TGTGCCAGCAGCCCTGGGACTAGCGCGGGACTCCGCCAAGAGACCCAGTACTTC,CASSPGTSAGLRQETQYF
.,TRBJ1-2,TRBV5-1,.,TGCGCCAGCAGCTTGGACAGGCTTAACTATGGCTACACCTTC,CASSLDRLNYGYTF
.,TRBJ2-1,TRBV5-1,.,TGCGCCAGCAGCGACCCAGCGGCGATTTACAATGAGCAGTTCTTC,CASSDPAAIYNEQFF
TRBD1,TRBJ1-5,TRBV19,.,TGTGCCAGTAGTACCGGTGGGACAGCAGGGGTCCAGCATTTT,CASSTGGTAGVQHF
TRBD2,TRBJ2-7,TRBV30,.,TGTGCCTGGAGCCCCGGGACTAGCACTTACGAGCAGTACTTC,CAWSPGTSTYEQYF
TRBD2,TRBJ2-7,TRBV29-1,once,TGCAGCGCTAGCGGGTCATACGAGCAGTACTTC,CSASGSYEQYF
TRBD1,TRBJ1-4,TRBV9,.,TGTGCCAGCAGCGTAGCGGGACAGGGGGCGTCTGGTGAAAAACTGTTTTTT,CASSVAGQGASGEKLFF
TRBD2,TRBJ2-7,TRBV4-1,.,TGCGCCAGCAGCCAAGTGACGGGACGGCGGGAGGATTGGGAGCAGTACTTC,CASSQVTGRREDWEQYF
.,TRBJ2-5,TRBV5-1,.,TGCGCCAGTGCCCGGGGGAGTAGCGCCGAGTGGGACCAAGAGACCCAGTACTTC,CASARGSSAEWDQETQYF
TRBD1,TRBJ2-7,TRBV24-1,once,TGTGCCACCAGTGATCCCGGGACAGGAAACTACGAGCAGTACTTC,CATSDPGTGNYEQYF
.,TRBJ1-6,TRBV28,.,TGTGCCAGCAGTTTAGGGGCAGATTATTCACCCCTCCACTTT,CASSLGADYSPLHF